The 17 T cell receptor beta chains below come from one sample, sequenced in a study of vaccination effects on CD4 cells after COVID-19 (dated by TCRdb to 2022 to 2024). Library method: the immunoSEQ multiplex PCR assay. This immuneACCESS table, as held by TCRdb, lists in-frame sequences with V and J called but not all clones. Of the missing ones, under half trace to an unresolved V gene in checked studies; the others have no known cause. A total of under 9,000 clones appear in this sample, around 79% of them only once. Jointly, the top ten make up over 10% of the sample. For these receptors, no antigen is known. In the ViraFEST assay, PBMC were stimulated with viral peptide pools, and antigen-specific CD4+ T cell clonotypes were then identified by expansion using TCR sequencing. After less than eleven days of culture, CD4+ T cells were isolated with the EasySep CD4+ T cell isolation kit. The material sequenced was CD4+ T cells from PBMCs cultured with HCoV-229E spike peptides, taken before COVID-19 vaccination. Sample cell subset or site, as interpreted from the label and publication: HCoV-229E spike overlapping peptide pool stimulation. The receptors stem from a human donor who received a COVID-19 vaccine.

This clone has only a few counts. The rearrangement links TRBV5-1 to TRBJ2-1, with D maybe TRBD2 (7 bases). Germline CDR1 SGHRS, CDR2 YFSETQ. The V and J ends lost 2 bases and 10 bases respectively, with 16 bases between them. CDR3 length: 14 residues. The CDR3 nucleotides are TGCGCCAGCAGCTTTGTGGGGGGGCCAAGCGAGCAGTTCTTC. This gives the protein CASSFVGGPSEQFF.

This chain joins TRBV29-1 and TRBJ2-7; 10 bases line up with TRBD1. J was trimmed by 5 bases and V by 6 bases; bases with no gene match: 7. The CDR3 loop spans 13 amino acids. Germline V CDR1 and CDR2: SQVTM, ANQGSEA. The CDR3 DNA sequence: TGCAGCGTCGCCCGGGACAGGGGTGACGAGCAGTACTTC. This encodes CSVARDRGDEQYF.

The chain combines TRBV9 with TRBJ2-1, with TRBD1 matching over 9 bases. V lost 3 bases to trimming and J lost 2 bases; unmatched junction nucleotides: 6. Germline CDR1 SGDLS, CDR2 YYNGEE. There are 16 residues in the CDR3. This chain's CDR3 is CASSAPRTGAYNEQFF. CDR3 DNA sequence: TGTGCCAGCAGCGCCCCCCGGACAGGGGCCTACAATGAGCAGTTCTTC.

This clone was counted a single time. The chain employs TRBV11-2 and TRBJ1-4; D possibly corresponds to TRBD1 (5 bases). The germline gives CDR1 SGHAT, CDR2 FQNNGV. This CDR3 is built from 14 residues. With 0 bases removed from V and 8 bases from J, the gap between germline ends came to 10 bases. The CDR3 sequence is CASSLDWGIEKLFF. In nucleotides, the CDR3 is TGTGCCAGCAGCTTAGATTGGGGCATCGAAAAACTGTTTTTT.

The chain couples TRBV5-4 to TRBJ2-5; D is unclear. This CDR3 comprises 13 residues. Germline V gene lookup returns CDR1 SGHNT and CDR2 YYREEE (reference sequence). V was shortened by 4 bases and J by 2 bases, with 9 bases between the two germline ends. Here the CDR3 reads CASSAEPQETQYF. In DNA form, the CDR3 reads TGTGCCAGCAGCGCGGAACCTCAAGAGACCCAGTACTTC.

The chain joins TRBV25-1 to TRBJ2-5, with D maybe TRBD2 (6 bases). The V end was cut by 1 base, the J end by 5 bases, with 17 bases between. The CDR3 spans 16 residues. Germline V CDR1 and CDR2: MGHDK, SYGVNS. The CDR3 reads CASSESGTSYKETQYF. The CDR3 coding sequence is TGTGCCAGCAGTGAATCCGGTACTAGCTATAAGGAGACCCAGTACTTC. Full variable domain (missing parts from reference TRBV25-1 and TRBJ2-5): EADIYQTPRYLVIGTGKKITLECSQTMGHDKMYWYQQDPGMELHLIHYSYGVNSTEKGDLSSESTVSRIRTEHFPLTLESARPSHTSQYLCASSESGTSYKETQYFGPGTRLLVL.

The rearrangement joins TRBV10-2 to TRBJ2-3, with TRBD2 matching over 12 bases. The germline gives CDR1 WSHSY, CDR2 SAAADI. V lost 6 bases and J lost 4; bases outside the gene matches: 5. The CDR3 is made up of 15 amino acids. CDR3 sequence (DNA): TGCGCCAGCAGAGACCGGACTAGCGGGGCAGATACGCAGTATTTT. The encoded protein is CASRDRTSGADTQYF.

V usage is TRBV7-6 and J usage is TRBJ2-6, with D perhaps given as TRBD1 or TRBD2 (5 bases each). The CDR3 is made up of 17 amino acids. Trimming cost V 0 bases and J 4 bases, with 13 bases left between them. Germline V gives CDR1 SGHVS, CDR2 FNYEAQ. CDR3 bases: TGTGCCAGCAGCTTAGCGTTAAAGGGGAGCGGGGCCAACGTCCTGACTTTC. It encodes CASSLALKGSGANVLTF.

The chain couples TRBV27 to TRBJ1-1; no reliable D call. There are 14 residues in the CDR3. V shed 2 bases and J shed 0 bases, with 7 bases lying between them. Germline V gene sequence: CDR1 MNHEY, CDR2 SMNVEV (reference sequence). In DNA form, the CDR3 reads TGTGCCAGCAGTTTAGCGATGGTGAACACTGAAGCTTTCTTT. Translation gives CASSLAMVNTEAFF.

This clone was seen once. The rearrangement uses TRBV14 and TRBJ2-1, with D possibly TRBD1 on 6 matching bases. V was shortened by 8 bases and J by 2 bases, with 10 bases between the two germline ends. The CDR3 is 13 residues long. Germline CDR1 SGHDN, CDR2 FVKESK. CDR3 in amino acids: CASCRGTYNEQFF. The CDR3 region has the DNA TGTGCCAGCTGCAGGGGCACCTACAATGAGCAGTTCTTC. The full variable domain, rest sourced from reference TRBV14 and TRBJ2-1, is EAGVTQFPSHSVIEKGQTVTLRCDPISGHDNLYWYRRVMGKEIKFLLHFVKESKQDESGMPNNRFLAERTGGTYSTLKVQPAELEDSGVYFCASCRGTYNEQFFGPGTRLTVL.

This chain joins TRBV9 and TRBJ2-1, with D possibly being TRBD2 (5 bases). This CDR3 spans 16 amino acids. Germline V gives CDR1 SGDLS, CDR2 YYNGEE. V lost 0 bases to trimming and J lost 4 bases, with 14 bases between them. In DNA, the CDR3 is TGTGCCAGCAGCGTAGCGACTGGAGGACTTTACAATGAGCAGTTCTTC. As protein: CASSVATGGLYNEQFF.

The rearrangement uses TRBV11-2 and TRBJ2-7, with D unresolved. V gave up 6 bases and J gave up 3 bases, with 9 bases separating them. Germline CDR1 SGHAT, CDR2 FQNNGV. CDR3 size: 12 residues. The CDR3: CASSTRVYEQYF. CDR3 sequence (DNA): TGTGCCAGCAGTACAAGGGTCTACGAGCAGTACTTC.

This CDR3 is CASSLYPGSEAFF. CDR3 DNA sequence: TGTGCCAGCAGTTTATATCCTGGCAGCGAAGCTTTCTTT. The V gene is TRBV27, the J gene TRBJ1-1; D call uncertain. Germline CDR1 is MNHEY and CDR2 is SMNVEV (reference sequence). This CDR3 is built from 13 residues. Trimming stripped 1 base from V and 8 bases from J, with 11 bases between.

This clone appeared a single time. The chain uses TRBV29-1 and TRBJ2-2, with TRBD2 identical over 15 bases. Per germline, CDR1 SQVTM and CDR2 ANQGSEA. J was trimmed by 1 base and V by 3 bases; bases with no gene match: 3. The CDR3 is made up of 17 amino acids. CDR3 DNA sequence: TGCAGCGTTGACACGGGACTAGCGGGAGGGAACACCGGGGAGCTGTTTTTT. Translated, it gives CSVDTGLAGGNTGELFF.

The chain joins TRBV3-1 (or the pseudogene TRBV3-2) to TRBJ1-4; D not resolved. The V and J ends lost 1 base and 8 bases respectively, with 14 bases between them. CDR1 is LGHDT and CDR2 is YNNKEL in the germline V gene (reference sequence). The CDR3 consists of 15 residues. CDR3 region: CASSQGFGVREKLFF. Here the CDR3 DNA reads TGTGCCAGCAGCCAAGGGTTTGGTGTAAGGGAAAAACTGTTTTTT.

This chain joins TRBV4-1 and TRBJ2-5; 12 bases align to TRBD2. Germline lookup yields CDR1 MGHRA and CDR2 YSYEKL. Trimming cost V 3 bases and J 3 bases; bases outside gene matches: 5. The CDR3 spans 16 residues. The CDR3 loop reads CASSQALAGGKETQYF. The CDR3 coding sequence is TGCGCCAGCAGCCAGGCTCTAGCGGGGGGGAAAGAGACCCAGTACTTC.

This clone occurred a few times. The V and J genes are TRBV5-1 and TRBJ2-2; weak D call: TRBD2 (6 bases). The CDR3 has 15 amino acids. V was pared by 5 bases and J by 6 bases, with 17 bases between. Germline-derived CDR1 and CDR2 are SGHRS and YFSETQ. CDR3 amino acids: CASRAREVNPGELFF. DNA of the CDR3: TGCGCCAGCAGGGCCAGGGAGGTTAATCCCGGGGAGCTGTTTTTT.